This paragraph covers one T cell receptor beta chain sequence. The Seattle site enrolled patients during active infection and followed them longitudinally. Germline CDR1 LGHNA, CDR2 YSLEER. This CDR3 contains 15 residues. The junction had 5 bases not matched to a gene; V was cut back by 1 base and J by 4 bases. This specimen comes from a study of blood T cell repertoires in COVID-19. About the study: PBMCs, B-cell-depleted T cells, or T cells were the source of the cDNA or gDNA that made up the material.

In the original analysis: Estimation of nucleated cell counts was performed using reference gene primer amplification. The protocol was immunoSEQ multiplex PCR, while the TCRdb copy is restricted to in-frame clones and leaves out a portion. V, J and clone size derive from that table, while D and trimming were established from the DNA sequence. The table records some 370,000 clones, 87% of them present only once. This TCR came from a woman in her twenties or thirties with COVID-19, enrolled during active disease. V usage is TRBV4-3 and J usage is TRBJ2-5, with TRBD1 matching over 8 bases. Sequencing input: peripheral blood. CDR3 region: CASSQGQGFGETQYF. The CDR3 region has the DNA TGCGCCAGCAGCCAAGGACAGGGGTTCGGAGAGACCCAGTACTTC.